The rows below give T cell receptor beta chains drawn from one sample of a study of T cells in Graves' hyperthyroidism and ophthalmopathy. TCRdb used MiXCR to reprocess the multiplex PCR reads, holding one entry per CDR3 protein. Here the sample spans hundreds of thousands of distinct CDR3 sequences, 38% being singletons. Sequencing used blood. The receptors originated from a man between 18 and 35 years old with Graves' hyperthyroidism. Both conserved end residues are part of each CDR3. A D gene is named only where the DNA matches it firmly. The size field is filled for only some rows; it gives once, few, many or a size class.

clone size: .
D gene: .
J gene: TRBJ1-5
V gene: TRBV10-3
CDR3 DNA: TGTGCCATCAGTGAGTCGAGGGGGCCCCAGCATTTT
CDR3 protein: CAISESRGPQHF

clone size: once
D gene: .
J gene: TRBJ2-6
V gene: TRBV9
CDR3 DNA: TGTGCCAGCAGCCGTCGGGACTCTGGGGCCAACGTCCTGACTTTC
CDR3 protein: CASSRRDSGANVLTF

clone size: few
D gene: TRBD1
J gene: TRBJ2-7
V gene: TRBV11-2
CDR3 DNA: TGTGCCAGCAGCGCAGACAGGGATGGCGAGCAGTACTTC
CDR3 protein: CASSADRDGEQYF

clone size: .
D gene: TRBD1
J gene: TRBJ1-3
V gene: TRBV5-1
CDR3 DNA: TGCGCCAGCAGCGCCGAACCGGGACAGGGGCGATTCTCGGCCGGAAACACCATATATTTT
CDR3 protein: CASSAEPGQGRFSAGNTIYF

clone size: many
D gene: .
J gene: TRBJ2-2
V gene: TRBV2
CDR3 DNA: TGTGCCACCACGGACAGTCCTCAGGGCGGGGAGCTGTTTTTT
CDR3 protein: CATTDSPQGGELFF

clone size: .
D gene: .
J gene: TRBJ1-1
V gene: TRBV10-3
CDR3 DNA: TGTGCCAGCAGTTACCCCCTGAAGATCCTCACTGAAGCTTTCTTT
CDR3 protein: CASSYPLKILTEAFF

clone size: .
D gene: .
J gene: TRBJ2-2
V gene: TRBV11-3
CDR3 DNA: TGTGCCAGCAGCTTTCCTGAGGGAATCTACACCGGGGAGCTGTTTTTT
CDR3 protein: CASSFPEGIYTGELFF

clone size: .
D gene: .
J gene: TRBJ1-1
V gene: TRBV5-1
CDR3 DNA: TGCGCCAGCAGCTTCGATGTTTGGAACACTGAAGCTTTCTTT
CDR3 protein: CASSFDVWNTEAFF

clone size: .
D gene: TRBD1
J gene: TRBJ1-2
V gene: TRBV15
CDR3 DNA: TGTGCCACCAGCAGAGATCGCGGGTGGGACAGACCGTCCCCTGGCTACACCTTC
CDR3 protein: CATSRDRGWDRPSPGYTF

clone size: many
D gene: .
J gene: TRBJ1-6
V gene: TRBV9
CDR3 DNA: TGTGCCAGCAGCGTAGAAGGGGGAGGTAATTCACCCCTCCACTTT
CDR3 protein: CASSVEGGGNSPLHF

clone size: many
D gene: .
J gene: TRBJ2-7
V gene: TRBV20-1
CDR3 DNA: TGCAGTGCGGAAGGGGAGGAACAATACGAGCAGTACTTC
CDR3 protein: CSAEGEEQYEQYF

clone size: once
D gene: .
J gene: TRBJ1-1
V gene: TRBV6-5
CDR3 DNA: TGTGCCAGCAGTTCTACCTGGAAGGCTGAAGCTTTCTTT
CDR3 protein: CASSSTWKAEAFF

clone size: many
D gene: TRBD1
J gene: TRBJ1-1
V gene: TRBV25-1
CDR3 DNA: TGTGCCAGCAGGCGAACAGGGGTGAACACTGAAGCTTTCTTT
CDR3 protein: CASRRTGVNTEAFF

clone size: .
D gene: TRBD1
J gene: TRBJ1-2
V gene: TRBV19
CDR3 DNA: TGTGCCAGTAGTCTTCCCGGGACAGGGGGAGGCGACTATGGCTACACCTTC
CDR3 protein: CASSLPGTGGGDYGYTF

clone size: .
D gene: TRBD2
J gene: TRBJ2-2
V gene: TRBV7-9
CDR3 DNA: TGTGCCAGCAGCTCTCAAGCGGGGGCCGGGGAGCTGTTTTTT
CDR3 protein: CASSSQAGAGELFF

clone size: many
D gene: .
J gene: TRBJ1-2
V gene: TRBV29-1
CDR3 DNA: TGCAGCGTTGAGGTGGGGACTAACTATGGCTACACCTTC
CDR3 protein: CSVEVGTNYGYTF

clone size: .
D gene: .
J gene: TRBJ1-4
V gene: TRBV20-1
CDR3 DNA: TGCAGTGCAGCCGGACAAGGGGCAACTAATGAAAAACTGTTTTTT
CDR3 protein: CSAAGQGATNEKLFF

clone size: few
D gene: .
J gene: TRBJ1-5
V gene: TRBV3-1
CDR3 DNA: TGTGCCAGCAGCCATGATGACAGGCCCAATCAGCCCCAGCATTTT
CDR3 protein: CASSHDDRPNQPQHF

clone size: .
D gene: .
J gene: TRBJ1-3
V gene: TRBV4-3
CDR3 DNA: TGCGCCAGCAGCCAAGATCGAGGCAGGGGAAACACCATATATTTT
CDR3 protein: CASSQDRGRGNTIYF

clone size: many
D gene: .
J gene: TRBJ2-6
V gene: TRBV11-2
CDR3 DNA: TGTGCCAGCAGCTTAGAGGGTCAGGGTAGCTCTGGGGCCAACGTCCTGACTTTC
CDR3 protein: CASSLEGQGSSGANVLTF

clone size: many
D gene: TRBD2
J gene: TRBJ2-5
V gene: TRBV11-2
CDR3 DNA: TGTGCCAGCGCCGGCGGGAGAGAAGAGACCCAGTACTTC
CDR3 protein: CASAGGREETQYF

clone size: .
D gene: .
J gene: TRBJ2-3
V gene: TRBV20-1
CDR3 DNA: TGCAGTGCTAGAGATCCCATCGGAAGCACAGATACGCAGTATTTT
CDR3 protein: CSARDPIGSTDTQYF

clone size: .
D gene: TRBD2
J gene: TRBJ2-6
V gene: TRBV10-2
CDR3 DNA: TGCGCCAGCAGCTACAGGGCCCGGGGGGGGGCCAACGTCCCGACTTTC
CDR3 protein: CASSYRARGGANVPTF

clone size: many
D gene: .
J gene: TRBJ1-4
V gene: TRBV12-3/TRBV12-4
CDR3 DNA: TGTGCCAGCAGACGGGTTGGTGAAAAACTGTTTTTT
CDR3 protein: CASRRVGEKLFF

clone size: .
D gene: .
J gene: TRBJ1-2
V gene: TRBV20-1
CDR3 DNA: TGCAGTGCCCGGGCCAGGGGAGCTAACTATGGCTACACCTTC
CDR3 protein: CSARARGANYGYTF

clone size: few
D gene: TRBD2
J gene: TRBJ2-2
V gene: TRBV20-1
CDR3 DNA: TGCAGTGCTCAGGGACTAGCGGGATTAACTGGGGGCACCGGGGAGCTGTTTTTT
CDR3 protein: CSAQGLAGLTGGTGELFF

clone size: .
D gene: TRBD2
J gene: TRBJ2-7
V gene: TRBV7-9
CDR3 DNA: TGTGCCGGCAGCTTGACTAGCGGGAGATTCGGCTACGAGCAGTACTTC
CDR3 protein: CAGSLTSGRFGYEQYF

clone size: .
D gene: TRBD1
J gene: TRBJ1-2
V gene: TRBV6-5
CDR3 DNA: TGTGCCAGCAGCCGCGGCAGGGGGTCAAAAGGCTACACCTTC
CDR3 protein: CASSRGRGSKGYTF